A selection of T cell receptor beta chains follows, all from one sample in a study of shared clonotypes between healthy human individuals. Sequenced by immunoSEQ multiplex PCR; TCRdb stores in-frame clones only, minus some. The sample has a few million clones, approximately 92% seen once; the top ten hold about 1.7%. Sequenced input: naive CD8+ T cells from PBMCs. These receptors were collected from a man in his late teens or twenties in good health. Some clones in this sample may be carry-over from other donors' samples. Both conserved end residues are part of each CDR3. D genes are given only for firm matches. Size tells how often a clone was seen (once, few, many) or the class of an expanded clone, and some rows leave it out.

cdr3_aa: CATSTLGQSYEQYF; cdr3_nt: TGTGCCACCAGCACCCTGGGACAGAGCTACGAGCAGTACTTC; j_call: TRBJ2-7; clone_size: NA; d_call: TRBD1; v_call: TRBV15
cdr3_aa: CASSELAGGAGANVLTF; cdr3_nt: TGTGCCAGCAGTGAATTGGCAGGGGGTGCTGGGGCCAACGTCCTGACTTTC; j_call: TRBJ2-6; clone_size: once; d_call: TRBD1; v_call: TRBV6-1
cdr3_aa: CASSYRLAGVSGELFF; cdr3_nt: TGCGCCAGCAGCTACCGACTAGCGGGAGTATCCGGGGAGCTGTTTTTT; j_call: TRBJ2-2; clone_size: NA; d_call: TRBD2; v_call: TRBV4-1
cdr3_aa: CASSFRDSGYEQYF; cdr3_nt: TGTGCCAGCAGCTTCCGGGACTCCGGTTACGAGCAGTACTTC; j_call: TRBJ2-7; clone_size: once; d_call: NA; v_call: TRBV7-2
cdr3_aa: CASSLEGRNQPQHF; cdr3_nt: TGTGCCAGCAGCTTGGAGGGGAGGAATCAGCCCCAGCATTTT; j_call: TRBJ1-5; clone_size: NA; d_call: NA; v_call: TRBV5-4
cdr3_aa: CASSPSLGFNYGYTF; cdr3_nt: TGTGCCAGCAGCCCGAGTTTGGGCTTTAACTATGGCTACACCTTC; j_call: TRBJ1-2; clone_size: NA; d_call: NA; v_call: TRBV11-2
cdr3_aa: CASSLIGVARDLVNTEAFF; cdr3_nt: TGCGCCAGCAGCTTAATTGGGGTTGCCAGGGACCTAGTGAACACTGAAGCTTTCTTT; j_call: TRBJ1-1; clone_size: NA; d_call: NA; v_call: TRBV5-1
cdr3_aa: CASSLGFKRERSDTQYF; cdr3_nt: TGTGCCAGCAGCTTAGGATTTAAGCGGGAGCGGTCAGATACGCAGTATTTT; j_call: TRBJ2-3; clone_size: NA; d_call: TRBD2; v_call: TRBV7-9
cdr3_aa: CASSLWRGQVNTEAFF; cdr3_nt: TGTGCCAGCAGCTTATGGAGGGGCCAGGTGAACACTGAAGCTTTCTTT; j_call: TRBJ1-1; clone_size: once; d_call: NA; v_call: TRBV7-8
cdr3_aa: CASSITASDRVNYGYTF; cdr3_nt: TGTGCCAGCAGCATTACCGCCTCGGACAGAGTTAACTATGGCTACACCTTC; j_call: TRBJ1-2; clone_size: NA; d_call: NA; v_call: TRBV9
cdr3_aa: CASSRDREVAEAFF; cdr3_nt: TGTGCCAGCAGTCGGGACAGGGAGGTCGCTGAAGCTTTCTTT; j_call: TRBJ1-1; clone_size: NA; d_call: TRBD1; v_call: TRBV6-6
cdr3_aa: CASSQIGDTQYF; cdr3_nt: TGTGCCAGCAGTCAGATTGGAGATACGCAGTATTTT; j_call: TRBJ2-3; clone_size: NA; d_call: NA; v_call: TRBV27
cdr3_aa: CATPGRGLGGNQPQHF; cdr3_nt: TGCGCCACCCCAGGCAGGGGCCTGGGGGGCAATCAGCCCCAGCATTTT; j_call: TRBJ1-5; clone_size: NA; d_call: NA; v_call: TRBV23-1
cdr3_aa: CASRADRGGIQPQHF; cdr3_nt: TGTGCCAGCAGGGCCGACAGGGGGGGAATTCAGCCCCAGCATTTT; j_call: TRBJ1-5; clone_size: NA; d_call: TRBD1; v_call: TRBV27
cdr3_aa: CATSGQGYEQYF; cdr3_nt: TGTGCCACCTCGGGACAGGGTTACGAGCAGTACTTC; j_call: TRBJ2-7; clone_size: NA; d_call: TRBD1; v_call: TRBV27
cdr3_aa: CSAQTGTGELFF; cdr3_nt: TGCAGCGCCCAGACTGGTACCGGGGAGCTGTTTTTT; j_call: TRBJ2-2; clone_size: NA; d_call: NA; v_call: TRBV29-1
cdr3_aa: CASSEARDFNHQPQHF; cdr3_nt: TGTGCCAGCAGTGAAGCAAGGGACTTCAATCATCAGCCCCAGCATTTT; j_call: TRBJ1-5; clone_size: NA; d_call: NA; v_call: TRBV6-1
cdr3_aa: CASSQGLAGEQYF; cdr3_nt: TGCGCCAGCAGCCAAGGACTAGCCGGGGAGCAGTACTTC; j_call: TRBJ2-7; clone_size: NA; d_call: TRBD2; v_call: TRBV4-3
cdr3_aa: CASSPMVRRGYEQYF; cdr3_nt: TGTGCCAGCAGTCCAATGGTCCGTAGGGGCTACGAGCAGTACTTC; j_call: TRBJ2-7; clone_size: NA; d_call: NA; v_call: TRBV7-9
cdr3_aa: CATSRGTVLNYGYTF; cdr3_nt: TGTGCCACCAGCAGAGGGACAGTTCTTAACTATGGCTACACCTTC; j_call: TRBJ1-2; clone_size: NA; d_call: NA; v_call: TRBV15